Included here is one TCR beta chain sequence, with context. What it binds is not known. The data are from a study of cytomegalovirus exposure and HLA in healthy donors. Overall study findings and caveats: A list of 164 TCR beta chains associated with cytomegalovirus was given. Rarity held for most TCR sequences, but there were some public TCRs that occurred in many donors. Cytomegalovirus status was reportedly diagnosed by the classifier with high specificity and sensitivity.

Donors counted as nominally healthy when sampled, yet unrecorded immune exposures were likely. This PCR relied on a set of 60 Vbeta primers and 13 Jbeta primers. Some clones are missing from TCRdb's copy, which holds only in-frame ones; the method was immunoSEQ multiplex PCR. Here the sample spans about 160,000 clones, around three quarters being singletons. Germline V gene sequence: CDR1 MNHNS, CDR2 SASEGT. Trimming took off 5 bases at V and 10 bases at J, with 18 bases between the two ends. CDR3 length equals 15 residues. The sample was PBMCs. The genes are TRBV6-1 and TRBJ1-6; TRBD1 is a possible D gene (5 bases). This TCR derives from a middle-aged man in good health and CMV-seropositive. For the CDR3, the DNA is TGTGCCAGCAGTCCACCCCTCCAGGGTACATCACCCCTCCACTTT. Its protein product is CASSPPLQGTSPLHF.